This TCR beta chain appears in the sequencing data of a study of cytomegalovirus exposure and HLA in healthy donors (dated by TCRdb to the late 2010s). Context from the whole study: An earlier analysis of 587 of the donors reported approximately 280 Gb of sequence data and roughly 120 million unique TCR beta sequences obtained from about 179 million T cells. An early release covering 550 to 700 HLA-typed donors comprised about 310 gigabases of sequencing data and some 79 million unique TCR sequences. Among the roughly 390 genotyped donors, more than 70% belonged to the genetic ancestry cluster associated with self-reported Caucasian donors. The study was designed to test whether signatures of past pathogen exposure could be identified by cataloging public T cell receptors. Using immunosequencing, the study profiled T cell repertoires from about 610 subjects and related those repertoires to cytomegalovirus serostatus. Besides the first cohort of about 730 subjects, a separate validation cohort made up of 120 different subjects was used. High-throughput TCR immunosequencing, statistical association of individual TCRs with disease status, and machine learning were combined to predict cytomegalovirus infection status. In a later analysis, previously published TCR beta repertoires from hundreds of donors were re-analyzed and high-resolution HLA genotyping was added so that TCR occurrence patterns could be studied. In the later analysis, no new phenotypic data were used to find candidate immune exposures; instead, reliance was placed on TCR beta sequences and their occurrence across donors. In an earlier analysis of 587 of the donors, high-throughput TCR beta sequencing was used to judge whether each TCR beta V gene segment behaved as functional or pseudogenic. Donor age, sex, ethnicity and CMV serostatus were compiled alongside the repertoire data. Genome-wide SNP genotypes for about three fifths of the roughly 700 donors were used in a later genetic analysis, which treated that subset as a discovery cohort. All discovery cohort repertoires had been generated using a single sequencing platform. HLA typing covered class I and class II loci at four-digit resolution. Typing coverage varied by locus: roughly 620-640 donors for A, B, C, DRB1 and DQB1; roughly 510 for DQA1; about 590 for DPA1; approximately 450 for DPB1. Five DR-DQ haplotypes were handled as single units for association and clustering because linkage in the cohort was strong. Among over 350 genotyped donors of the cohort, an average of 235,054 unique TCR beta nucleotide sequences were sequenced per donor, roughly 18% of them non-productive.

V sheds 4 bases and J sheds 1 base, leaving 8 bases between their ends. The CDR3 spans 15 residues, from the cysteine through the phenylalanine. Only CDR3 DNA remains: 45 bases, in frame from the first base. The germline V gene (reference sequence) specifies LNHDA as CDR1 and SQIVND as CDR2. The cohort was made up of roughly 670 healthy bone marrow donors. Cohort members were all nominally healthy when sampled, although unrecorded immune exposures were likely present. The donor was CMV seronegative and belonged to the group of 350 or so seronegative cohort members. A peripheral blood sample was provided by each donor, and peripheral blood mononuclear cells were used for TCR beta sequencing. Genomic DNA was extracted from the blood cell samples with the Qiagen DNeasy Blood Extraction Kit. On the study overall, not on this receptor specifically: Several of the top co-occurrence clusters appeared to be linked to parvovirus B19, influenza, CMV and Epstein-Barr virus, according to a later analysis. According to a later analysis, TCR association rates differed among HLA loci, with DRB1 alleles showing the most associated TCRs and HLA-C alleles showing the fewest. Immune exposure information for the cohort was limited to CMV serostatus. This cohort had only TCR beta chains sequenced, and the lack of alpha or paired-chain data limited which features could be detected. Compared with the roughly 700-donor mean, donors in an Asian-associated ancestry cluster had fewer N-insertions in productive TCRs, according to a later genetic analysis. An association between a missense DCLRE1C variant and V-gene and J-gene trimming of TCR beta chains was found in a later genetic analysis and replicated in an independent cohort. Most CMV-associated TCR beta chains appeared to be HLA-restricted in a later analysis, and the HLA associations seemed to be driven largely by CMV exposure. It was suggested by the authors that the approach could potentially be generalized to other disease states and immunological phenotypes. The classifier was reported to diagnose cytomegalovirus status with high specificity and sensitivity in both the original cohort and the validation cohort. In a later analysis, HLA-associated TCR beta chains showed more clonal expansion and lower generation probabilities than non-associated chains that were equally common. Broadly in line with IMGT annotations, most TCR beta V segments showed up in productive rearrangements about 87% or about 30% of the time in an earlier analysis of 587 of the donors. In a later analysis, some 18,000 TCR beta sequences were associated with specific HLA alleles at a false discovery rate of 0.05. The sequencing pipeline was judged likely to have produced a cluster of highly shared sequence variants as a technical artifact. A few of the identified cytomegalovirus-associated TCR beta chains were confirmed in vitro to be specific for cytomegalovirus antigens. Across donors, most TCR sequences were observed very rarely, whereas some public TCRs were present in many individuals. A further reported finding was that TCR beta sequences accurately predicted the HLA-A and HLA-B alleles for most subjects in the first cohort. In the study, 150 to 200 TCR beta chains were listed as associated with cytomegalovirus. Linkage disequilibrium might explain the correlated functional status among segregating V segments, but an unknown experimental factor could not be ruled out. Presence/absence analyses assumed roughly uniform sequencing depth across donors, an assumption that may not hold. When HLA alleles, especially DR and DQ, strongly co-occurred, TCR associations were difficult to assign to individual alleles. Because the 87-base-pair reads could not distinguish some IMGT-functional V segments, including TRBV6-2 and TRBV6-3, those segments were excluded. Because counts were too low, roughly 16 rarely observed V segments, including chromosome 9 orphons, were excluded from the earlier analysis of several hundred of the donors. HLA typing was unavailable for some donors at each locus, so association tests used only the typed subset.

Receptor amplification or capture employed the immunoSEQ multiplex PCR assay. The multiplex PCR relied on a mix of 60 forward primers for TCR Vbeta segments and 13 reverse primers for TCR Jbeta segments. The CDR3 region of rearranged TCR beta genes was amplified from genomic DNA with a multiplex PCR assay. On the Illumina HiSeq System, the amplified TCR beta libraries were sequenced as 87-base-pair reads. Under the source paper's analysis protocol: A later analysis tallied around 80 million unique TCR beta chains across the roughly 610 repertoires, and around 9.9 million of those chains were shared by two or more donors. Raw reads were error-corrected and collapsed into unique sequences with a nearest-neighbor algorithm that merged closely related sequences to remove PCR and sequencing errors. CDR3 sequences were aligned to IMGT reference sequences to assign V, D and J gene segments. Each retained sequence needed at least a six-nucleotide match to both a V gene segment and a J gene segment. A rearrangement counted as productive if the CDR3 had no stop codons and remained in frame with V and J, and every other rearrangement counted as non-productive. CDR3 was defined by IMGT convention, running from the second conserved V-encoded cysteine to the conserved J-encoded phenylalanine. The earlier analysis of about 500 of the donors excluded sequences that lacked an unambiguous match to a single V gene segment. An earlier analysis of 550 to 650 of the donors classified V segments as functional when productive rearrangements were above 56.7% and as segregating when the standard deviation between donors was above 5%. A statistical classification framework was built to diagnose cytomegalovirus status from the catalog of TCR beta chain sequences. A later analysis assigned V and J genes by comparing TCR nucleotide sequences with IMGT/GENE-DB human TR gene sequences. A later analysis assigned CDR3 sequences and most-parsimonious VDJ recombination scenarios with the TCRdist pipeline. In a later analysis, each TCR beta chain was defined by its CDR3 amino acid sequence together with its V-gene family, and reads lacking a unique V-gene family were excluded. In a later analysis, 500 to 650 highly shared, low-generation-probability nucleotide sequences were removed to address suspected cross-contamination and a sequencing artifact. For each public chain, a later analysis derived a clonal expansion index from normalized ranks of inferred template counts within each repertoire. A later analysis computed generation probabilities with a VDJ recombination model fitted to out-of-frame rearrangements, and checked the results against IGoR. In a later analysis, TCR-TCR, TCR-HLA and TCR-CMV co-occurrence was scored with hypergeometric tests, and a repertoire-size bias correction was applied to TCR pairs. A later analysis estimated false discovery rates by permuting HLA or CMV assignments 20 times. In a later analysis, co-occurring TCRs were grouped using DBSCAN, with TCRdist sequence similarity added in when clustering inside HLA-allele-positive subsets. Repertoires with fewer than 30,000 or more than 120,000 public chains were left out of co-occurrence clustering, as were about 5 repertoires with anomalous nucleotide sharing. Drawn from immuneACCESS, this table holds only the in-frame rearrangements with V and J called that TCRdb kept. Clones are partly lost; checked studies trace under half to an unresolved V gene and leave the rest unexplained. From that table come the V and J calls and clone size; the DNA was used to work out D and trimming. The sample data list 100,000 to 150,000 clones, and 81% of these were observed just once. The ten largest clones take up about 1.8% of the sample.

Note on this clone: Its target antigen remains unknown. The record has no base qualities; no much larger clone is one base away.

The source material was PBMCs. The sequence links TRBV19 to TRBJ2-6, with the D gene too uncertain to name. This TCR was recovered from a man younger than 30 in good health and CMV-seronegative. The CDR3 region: CASSTQASGANVLTF. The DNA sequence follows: TGTGCCAGTAGTACCCAAGCTTCTGGGGCCAACGTCCTGACTTTC.